This T cell receptor beta chain stems from a study of cytomegalovirus exposure and HLA in healthy donors. The study's findings and limits: Association of 17,000 or so TCR beta sequences with HLA alleles was found at 0.05 false discovery rate in a later analysis.

In the PCR, 60 Vbeta and 13 Jbeta primers were used. TCRdb's copy holds only in-frame clones and misses some; the assay was immunoSEQ multiplex PCR. This sample has 80,000 to 100,000 clones, with roughly three quarters found just once. In this sample, this clone turned up a few times. Its specificity is unknown. The germline V gene has CDR1 SGHTA and CDR2 FQGNSA. Deletions cut 6 bases from V and 0 bases from J, with 12 bases between. The length of the CDR3 is 14 residues. J is TRBJ2-7 and V is TRBV7-2; perhaps TRBD1 as D (6 bases). The sequenced sample consisted of PBMCs. The sequence came from a man aged 40-55 years in good health and CMV-seronegative. The CDR3 DNA follows: TGTGCCAGCAGGACAGGCACCAGCTCCTACGAGCAGTACTTC. Translation gives CASRTGTSSYEQYF.